The source of this T cell receptor (beta chain) is a study of shared clonotypes between healthy human individuals. Repertoires were generated with immunoSEQ multiplex PCR, while TCRdb's copy carries only in-frame clones and drops some. The sample lists some 1,400,000 clones; around 95% were seen once. The CDR3 has 14 residues. Germline CDR1 and CDR2: WSHSY and SAAADI. Unmatched junction bases numbered 4, after V lost 6 bases and J lost 0 bases. The sequenced material came from naive CD4+ T cells sorted from blood. Subset here: CD45RA+ positively selected. This receptor was obtained from a young man in good health. V and J are TRBV10-2 and TRBJ1-1; 7 nucleotides match TRBD1. This CDR3 reads CASREQGLNTEAFF. In DNA form, the CDR3 reads TGCGCCAGCAGGGAACAGGGGCTGAACACTGAAGCTTTCTTT.